This is a list of T cell receptor beta chains from one sample in a study of blood T cell repertoires in COVID-19. Assay used: immunoSEQ multiplex PCR; TCRdb lists only in-frame clones, some missing. The sample has 230,000 or so clones, roughly 80% seen once; the top ten hold 15% to 20%. Sequencing was performed on peripheral blood. The receptors come from a man aged 30 to 45 with active or convalescent COVID-19. Both conserved end residues are part of each CDR3. Each record gives: clone size, V gene, D gene, CDR3 length, J gene, CDR3 DNA, CDR3 protein. A D gene is named only where the DNA matches it firmly. Clone size is shown for a subset of rows, as once, few, many or a class of expanded clone.

once,TRBV27,-,16,TRBJ2-4,TGTGCCAGCAGTTCTTACGGCGGGGCGGCCAAAAACATTCAGTACTTC,CASSSYGGAAKNIQYF
-,TRBV9,TRBD2,18,TRBJ2-1,TGTGCCAGCAGCGTAGATAGGGGGACTAGCGGGAGAAGGAATGAGCAGTTCTTC,CASSVDRGTSGRRNEQFF
-,TRBV24-1,TRBD2,14,TRBJ2-7,TGTGCCACCTCCTCAGGGACTAGCGGCTACGAGCAGTACTTC,CATSSGTSGYEQYF
once,TRBV19,-,13,TRBJ1-5,TGTGCCAGTAGTATAGGGGCAAATCAGCCCCAGCATTTT,CASSIGANQPQHF
few,TRBV7-8,TRBD1,16,TRBJ1-3,TGTGCCAGCAGCTTAAGAATTGGGACAGAAGGAAACACCATATATTTT,CASSLRIGTEGNTIYF
-,TRBV27,-,14,TRBJ1-5,TGTGCCAGCAGTTTATCTCGTGGGGCCCAGCCCCAGCATTTT,CASSLSRGAQPQHF
-,TRBV6-2/TRBV6-3,-,13,TRBJ1-1,TGTGCCAGCAGTTACGGGTGGGAGGGGAGAGCTTTCTTT,CASSYGWEGRAFF
-,TRBV27,TRBD1,13,TRBJ1-6,TGTGCCAGCAGCGGGACAGGGGGTTCACCCCTCCACTTT,CASSGTGGSPLHF
-,TRBV2,-,14,TRBJ1-1,TGTGCCAGCTATAACAGGGTACGGAGCACTGAAGCTTTCTTT,CASYNRVRSTEAFF
-,TRBV5-1,TRBD1,15,TRBJ2-7,TGCGCCAGCAGCAATGGACAGGACATTCCCTACGAGCAGTACTTC,CASSNGQDIPYEQYF
-,TRBV6-5,TRBD1,14,TRBJ1-1,TGTGCCAGCAGCTACAGGGGGGGCCACTCGAAAGCTTTCTTT,CASSYRGGHSKAFF
-,TRBV5-5,-,15,TRBJ2-1,TGTGCCAGCAGCTTGTTGCCGAGCTCCTACAATGAGCAGTTCTTC,CASSLLPSSYNEQFF
-,TRBV4-1,TRBD2,16,TRBJ2-1,TGCGCCAGCAGCCTGGCGACTAGCGGTTATGGCAATGAGCAGTTCTTC,CASSLATSGYGNEQFF
-,TRBV19,TRBD2,13,TRBJ2-2,TGTGCCAGTGGTAGCGGGGACACCGGGGAGCTGTTTTTT,CASGSGDTGELFF
-,TRBV6-1,-,14,TRBJ1-3,TGTGCCAGCAGTGATTGGGCCTCTGGAAACACCATATATTTT,CASSDWASGNTIYF
-,TRBV28,-,15,TRBJ1-6,TGTGCCAGCACTCCTCGGTCTATGGTTAATTCACCCCTCCACTTT,CASTPRSMVNSPLHF
once,TRBV2,TRBD1,14,TRBJ2-5,TGTGCCAGCAGTGAAGCAAGGGGGCTTGAGACCCAGTACTTC,CASSEARGLETQYF
-,TRBV7-2,TRBD1,15,TRBJ1-5,TGTGCCAGCAGCTTTAAGGGACAGGGATACCAGCCCCAGCATTTT,CASSFKGQGYQPQHF
few,TRBV2,TRBD1,14,TRBJ1-2,TGTGCCAGCAGAGCTGACAGGGCCCTTGATGGCTACACCTTC,CASRADRALDGYTF
-,TRBV5-1,-,11,TRBJ2-6,TGCGCCAGCCGATTCAGGGACGTCCTGACTTTC,CASRFRDVLTF
-,TRBV9,-,14,TRBJ1-1,TGTGCCAGCAGGAGCGGGACACTGGGTGGGGAAGCTTTCTTT,CASRSGTLGGEAFF
few,TRBV5-6,-,16,TRBJ1-1,TGTGCCAGCAGCTTGGATGTGGGGAGGGTGAACACTGAAGCTTTCTTT,CASSLDVGRVNTEAFF
-,TRBV7-6,TRBD2,15,TRBJ2-1,TGTGCCAGCAGCTTAGTTAGCGGGGGGGACAATGAGCAGTTCTTC,CASSLVSGGDNEQFF